This T cell receptor (beta chain) originates from a study of cytomegalovirus exposure and HLA in healthy donors. The CDR3 runs to 14 residues. Germline assignment: CDR1 LNHDA and CDR2 SQIVND (reference sequence). Trimming at V came to 5 bases and at J to 5 bases, leaving 5 bases not matched to a gene. Sequencing used immunoSEQ multiplex PCR; TCRdb keeps in-frame clones, though not all of them. The sample has 150,000 to 200,000 clones; about 90% are singletons. The donors were members of the approximately 120-subject validation cohort (separate from the 666-subject first cohort). The V call is TRBV19, the J call TRBJ1-4; 7 bases line up with TRBD1. Sequenced input: PBMCs. This sequence originates from a woman aged 18-30 years in good health and CMV-seropositive. As DNA, the CDR3 is TGTGCCAGTAGTTCCGGGACAGTGAATGAAAAACTGTTTTTT. Amino acid sequence: CASSSGTVNEKLFF.